These 23 T cell receptor beta chains came from one sample sequenced in a study of blood T cell repertoires in COVID-19. TCRdb keeps only in-frame clones here, not all; method: immunoSEQ multiplex PCR. The table records some 220,000 clones, 75% to 85% of them present only once. Sequenced sample: peripheral blood. The receptors shown here come from a human donor in a cohort sampled during active COVID-19.

This clone was picked up one time. This sequence joins TRBV6-5 and TRBJ1-2; tentative D call: TRBD1 (5 bases). V shed 6 bases and J shed 7 bases, with 15 bases lying between them. The CDR3 loop spans 13 amino acids. Germline-derived CDR1 and CDR2 are MNHEY and SVGAGI. The CDR3 loop reads CASSMEGVRGYTF. For the CDR3, the DNA is TGTGCCAGCAGCATGGAAGGGGTACGTGGCTACACCTTC.

The genes are TRBV5-6 and TRBJ2-3; TRBD2 matches 14 bases. This CDR3 region has 14 residues. J gave up 6 bases and V 5 bases, and 2 bases lay outside the gene matches. The germline CDR1 and CDR2 sequences are SGHDT and YYEEEE. The CDR3 here is CASRGLAGADTQYF. DNA for the CDR3: TGTGCCAGCAGGGGACTAGCGGGAGCGGATACGCAGTATTTT.

The CDR3 nucleotides read TGCGCCAGCAGCCAAGCGTGGACAGGGACTGAAAAACTGTTTTTT. The encoded protein is CASSQAWTGTEKLFF. The chain employs TRBV4-1 and TRBJ1-4, with 8 bases lining up with TRBD1. The CDR3 totals 15 residues. The V gene's germline CDR1 is MGHRA and CDR2 YSYEKL. With 1 base clipped from V and 7 bases from J, the junction kept 5 bases outside the gene matches.

This clone has more than one count but fewer than ten. The chain links TRBV9 to TRBJ2-7; no reliable D call. Germline CDR1 reads SGDLS; CDR2 reads YYNGEE. CDR3 length equals 15 residues. V was shortened by 0 bases and J by 3 bases, with 13 bases between the two germline ends. In DNA form, the CDR3 reads TGTGCCAGCAGCGTAGAATCGTTTGCGAGCTACGAGCAGTACTTC. Translating gives CASSVESFASYEQYF.

The CDR3 reads CASSLDAGGPAEQFF. The CDR3 nucleotides are TGTGCCAGCAGCTTGGACGCGGGAGGGCCGGCTGAGCAGTTCTTC. V gene TRBV5-4 combines with J gene TRBJ2-1; the match to TRBD2 covers 9 bases. Germline values: CDR1 SGHNT, CDR2 YYREEE (reference sequence). V was pared by 0 bases and J by 9 bases, with 7 bases of the junction left unmatched. The CDR3 extends over 15 amino acids.

V is TRBV6-1 and J is TRBJ2-5; D perhaps matches TRBD1 (6 bases). Germline lookup yields CDR1 MNHNS and CDR2 SASEGT. The CDR3 length is 16 residues. Trimming shortened V by 0 bases and J by 6 bases, and 17 bases separated the two germline ends. The CDR3 sequence: CASSEAPEQGGQTQYF. DNA for the CDR3: TGTGCCAGCAGTGAAGCCCCCGAACAGGGTGGTCAGACCCAGTACTTC.

This clone was seen a single time. V usage is TRBV28 and J usage is TRBJ2-1; no firm D call. Trimming took 6 bases from V and 3 from J, leaving 9 bases between them. The CDR3 contains 13 residues. CDR1 and CDR2 (germline): MDHEN, SYDVKM. CDR3 amino acids: CASSAYYYNEQFF. CDR3 nucleotides: TGTGCCAGCAGCGCCTACTACTACAATGAGCAGTTCTTC.

The chain joins TRBV4-1 to TRBJ1-6; unclear D gene. The CDR3 spans 20 residues. V was shortened by 1 base and J by 0 bases, with 19 bases between the two germline ends. Germline V gene data show CDR1 as MGHRA and CDR2 as YSYEKL. Written as DNA, the CDR3 is TGCGCCAGCAGCCAAGGACTGTTCGCTGCAGCTAGCTCCTATAATTCACCCCTCCACTTT. Its translation: CASSQGLFAAASSYNSPLHF.

The J gene is TRBJ1-1, the V gene TRBV25-1; no clear D gene. The CDR3 extends over 11 amino acids. Looked up from germline, CDR1 is MGHDK and CDR2 is SYGVNS. The CDR3 reads CAGGESTEAFF. The CDR3 DNA sequence: TGTGCGGGTGGGGAGAGCACTGAAGCTTTCTTT. Filled out from reference TRBV25-1 and TRBJ1-1, the complete variable domain reads EADIYQTPRYLVIGTGKKITLECSQTMGHDKMYWYQQDPGMELHLIHYSYGVNSTEKGDLSSESTVSRIRTEHFPLTLESARPSHTSQYLCAGGESTEAFFGQGTRLTVV.

The chain has TRBV7-3 and TRBJ1-6, with D possibly TRBD1 on 6 matching bases. Trimming cost V 4 bases and J 8 bases, with 15 bases left between them. The CDR3 is 15 amino acids. The V gene's germline CDR1 is SGHTA and CDR2 FQGTGA. The CDR3: CASSSLQGSYSPLHF. The CDR3 region has the DNA TGTGCCAGCAGCTCACTACAGGGCTCCTATTCACCCCTCCACTTT.

The chain has TRBV2 and TRBJ1-2; 9 positions agree with TRBD1. CDR1 is SNHLY, CDR2 FYNNEI, per germline. V was pared by 7 bases and J by 4 bases, with 7 bases of the junction left unmatched. CDR3 length: 14 amino acids. CDR3 region: CASTDRGESYGYTF. DNA for the CDR3: TGTGCCAGCACGGACAGGGGCGAGAGCTATGGCTACACCTTC.

The chain combines TRBV6-2 or TRBV6-3 with TRBJ2-5; 7 positions agree with TRBD1. Trimming cost V 6 bases and J 7 bases; bases outside gene matches: 17. This CDR3 contains 16 residues. Germline V gives CDR1 MNHEY, CDR2 SVGEGT. CDR3 loop: CASSQRPGPNRGTQYF. CDR3 coding DNA: TGTGCCAGCAGCCAAAGACCGGGACCCAACAGGGGGACCCAGTACTTC.

The chain uses TRBV4-3 and TRBJ1-2; 8 positions match TRBD1. In germline, CDR1 is LGHNA, CDR2 YSLEER. CDR3 length: 14 amino acids. The J segment lost 6 bases and the V segment lost 0 bases, leaving 3 bases of the junction unmatched. The chain's CDR3 is CASSQDQTGDGYTF. The CDR3 coding sequence is TGCGCCAGCAGCCAAGATCAGACAGGGGATGGCTACACCTTC.

The chain employs TRBV5-4 and TRBJ2-7; tentative D call: TRBD2 (6 bases). V dropped 5 bases and J dropped 5 bases, with 20 bases sitting between them. Germline V gives CDR1 SGHNT, CDR2 YYREEE (reference sequence). The CDR3 sequence is 15 residues long. The CDR3 spells CASSNMGPAGNEQYF. In nucleotides, the CDR3 is TGTGCCAGCAGTAACATGGGACCGGCGGGGAACGAGCAGTACTTC.

The DNA of the CDR3 is TGCGCCAGCAGCTTAAGTTCAGGGGGCAAGATCGGGGAGCTGTTTTTT. Translating it yields CASSLSSGGKIGELFF. V usage is TRBV5-1 and J usage is TRBJ2-2; 8 bases are a match to TRBD1. CDR1 and CDR2 from the germline V gene are SGHRS and YFSETQ. The CDR3 runs 16 residues. V lost 2 bases and J lost 7; bases outside the gene matches: 10.

The V and J genes are TRBV7-9 and TRBJ2-1, with D hard to call. Germline-derived CDR1 and CDR2 are SEHNR and FQNEAQ (reference sequence). V lost 3 bases to trimming and J lost 1 base, with 7 bases between them. The CDR3 covers 14 residues. The CDR3 loop reads CASSLSVSYNEQFF. In nucleotides, the CDR3 is TGTGCCAGCAGCTTGTCCGTTTCCTACAATGAGCAGTTCTTC.

The chain recombines TRBV24-1 with TRBJ2-2; possibly TRBD2 for D (5 bases). Per germline, CDR1 KGHDR and CDR2 SFDVKD. CDR3 size: 17 residues. V lost 0 bases to trimming and J lost 5 bases, with 15 bases between them. The CDR3 protein is CATSDLSRPRGTGELFF. The CDR3 nucleotides are TGTGCCACCAGTGATTTGTCCCGGCCCAGAGGGACCGGGGAGCTGTTTTTT.

The chain carries TRBV18 and TRBJ2-3; D remains unclear. Germline assignment: CDR1 KGHSH and CDR2 LQKENI. Trimming shortened V by 2 bases and J by 4 bases, and 13 bases separated the two germline ends. The length of the CDR3 is 15 residues. The CDR3 protein is CASSPNTVGSDTQYF. As DNA, the CDR3 is TGTGCCAGCTCACCAAATACAGTGGGTTCAGATACGCAGTATTTT. The entire variable domain, with the rest obtained from reference TRBV18 and TRBJ2-3, is as follows: NAGVMQNPRHLVRRRGQEARLRCSPMKGHSHVYWYRQLPEEGLKFMVYLQKENIIDESGMPKERFSAEFPKEGPSILRIQQVVRGDSAAYFCASSPNTVGSDTQYFGPGTRLTVL.

V usage is TRBV27 and J usage is TRBJ2-7; TRBD1 matches 7 bases. The V and J ends lost 0 bases and 2 bases, in that order; junction bases with no gene match: 4. Germline V gene data show CDR1 as MNHEY and CDR2 as SMNVEV (reference sequence). There are 15 residues in the CDR3. The DNA for the CDR3 is TGTGCCAGCAGTTTATCACAGGGGCTAACCTACGAGCAGTACTTC. It yields the protein CASSLSQGLTYEQYF.

The J gene is TRBJ2-3, the V gene TRBV19, with 8 positions matching TRBD2. Trimming at V came to 4 bases and at J to 5 bases, leaving 5 bases not matched to a gene. The germline V gene encodes CDR1 LNHDA and CDR2 SQIVND (reference sequence). This CDR3 has 14 amino acids. CDR3 coding DNA: TGTGCCAGTAGTACGAGCGGGAGAGGAGATACGCAGTATTTT. Translated, it gives CASSTSGRGDTQYF.

This sequence joins TRBV19 and TRBJ1-2; D is unclear. Germline CDR1 LNHDA, CDR2 SQIVND (reference sequence). V shed 2 bases and J shed 1 base, with 8 bases lying between them. This CDR3 contains 14 residues. The CDR3 region has the DNA TGTGCCAGTAGTATAAACAGATATAACTATGGCTACACCTTC. Its translation: CASSINRYNYGYTF.

This chain uses TRBV7-2 with TRBJ1-1, with unresolved D. This CDR3 is built from 14 residues. Germline V gene sequence: CDR1 SGHTA, CDR2 FQGNSA. V was shortened by 5 bases and J by 1 base, with 11 bases between the two germline ends. The DNA of the CDR3 is TGTGCCAGCAGCCGCGGACGGGAGAACACTGAAGCTTTCTTT. Translating it yields CASSRGRENTEAFF.

This sequence joins TRBV9 and TRBJ2-2; the D is unclear. The CDR3 has 14 amino acids. V shed 5 bases and J shed 2 bases, with 10 bases lying between them. Germline assignment: CDR1 SGDLS and CDR2 YYNGEE. DNA for the CDR3: TGTGCCAGCAGGAGAGCCCCTAACACCGGGGAGCTGTTTTTT. Residues: CASRRAPNTGELFF.